These 7 T cell receptor beta chains were all obtained from the same sample, sequenced in a study of beta chain features in type 1 diabetes. Study results and caveats: Type 1 diabetes patients had TCRB CDR3s that were shorter (moderately but significantly so) in all four CD4+ subsets.

For these receptors, no antigen is known. The sequenced template was cDNA made from the entire isolated RNA. The table came from immunoSEQ multiplex PCR; TCRdb's copy has only in-frame clones and leaves some out. The data show some 350,000 clones, around an eighth seen once. Sequenced: naive CD4+ T cells from blood. The receptors come from a woman aged 18-29 years with type 1 diabetes.

The sample holds a few counts of this clone. The V call is TRBV30, the J call TRBJ1-5; D is undetermined. CDR1 GTSNPN and CDR2 SVGIG come from the germline V gene (reference sequence). Trimming removed 4 bases from V and 7 bases from J, with 14 bases in between. CDR3 size: 13 residues. The CDR3 nucleotides are TGTGCCTGGAATTCGTTAGACACACAGCCCCAGCATTTT. It yields the protein CAWNSLDTQPQHF.

This clone was observed a handful of times. V usage is TRBV19 and J usage is TRBJ2-1; tentative D call: TRBD1 (6 bases). The V gene's germline CDR1 is LNHDA and CDR2 SQIVND (reference sequence). CDR3 length equals 13 residues. Trimming shortened V by 7 bases and J by 4 bases, and 11 bases separated the two germline ends. The CDR3 region is CASNGDIYNEQFF. CDR3 nucleotide sequence: TGTGCCAGTAATGGGGACATTTACAATGAGCAGTTCTTC.

This clone has just a few counts. This sequence joins TRBV19 and TRBJ2-5; TRBD2 agrees at 12 bases. CDR3 size: 15 residues. CDR1 and CDR2 from the germline V gene are LNHDA and SQIVND (reference sequence). The ends lost 4 bases at V and 4 bases at J; junction bases unmatched: 4. CDR3: CASSSLAGGIETQYF. DNA of the CDR3: TGTGCCAGTAGTAGTCTAGCGGGAGGGATAGAGACCCAGTACTTC. The entire variable domain, with the rest obtained from reference TRBV19 and TRBJ2-5, is as follows: DGGITQSPKYLFRKEGQNVTLSCEQNLNHDAMYWYRQDPGQGLRLIYYSQIVNDFQKGDIAEGYSVSREKKESFPLTVTSAQKNPTAFYLCASSSLAGGIETQYFGPGTRLLVL.

V and J are TRBV27 and TRBJ2-1; no firm D call. The V end was cut by 7 bases, the J end by 7 bases, with 17 bases between. This CDR3 comprises 14 residues. CDR1 MNHEY and CDR2 SMNVEV come from the germline V gene (reference sequence). CDR3 DNA sequence: TGTGCCAGCACTTTGGGTGGTAGCCTTAATGAGCAGTTCTTC. It encodes CASTLGGSLNEQFF.

This clone has more than one count but fewer than ten. This chain uses TRBV9 with TRBJ2-2, with TRBD2 as a possible D gene (7 bases). The CDR3 is 16 residues long. Germline CDR1 and CDR2: SGDLS and YYNGEE. V was shortened by 0 bases and J by 8 bases, with 17 bases between the two germline ends. The CDR3 DNA reads TGTGCCAGCAGCGTAGGGGGGGGCCTAAAAGGAGGGGAGCTGTTTTTT. It is translated as CASSVGGGLKGGELFF.

This clone was detected a few times. The chain is built from TRBV2 and TRBJ2-5; 9 bases are shared with TRBD2. Germline V CDR1 and CDR2: SNHLY, FYNNEI. The CDR3 extends over 16 amino acids. Germline trimming cut 4 bases from V and 0 bases from J; bases unmatched to any gene: 6. In DNA form, the CDR3 reads TGTGCCAGCAGTGGAAGACTAGCGGTAAACCAAGAGACCCAGTACTTC. Its protein is CASSGRLAVNQETQYF. Using reference TRBV2 and TRBJ2-5 for the parts outside the CDR3, the full variable domain is EPEVTQTPSHQVTQMGQEVILRCVPISNHLYFYWYRQILGQKVEFLVSFYNNEISEKSEIFDDQFSVERPDGSNFTLKIRSTKLEDSAMYFCASSGRLAVNQETQYFGPGTRLLVL.

The chain carries TRBV18 and TRBJ2-7; 10 bases are shared with TRBD1. Germline CDR1 reads KGHSH; CDR2 reads LQKENI. V lost 4 bases to trimming and J lost 5 bases; unmatched junction nucleotides: 8. This CDR3 spans 15 amino acids. The CDR3 is CASSRTGTGDHEQYF. CDR3 bases: TGTGCCAGCTCACGCACCGGGACAGGGGACCACGAGCAGTACTTC.